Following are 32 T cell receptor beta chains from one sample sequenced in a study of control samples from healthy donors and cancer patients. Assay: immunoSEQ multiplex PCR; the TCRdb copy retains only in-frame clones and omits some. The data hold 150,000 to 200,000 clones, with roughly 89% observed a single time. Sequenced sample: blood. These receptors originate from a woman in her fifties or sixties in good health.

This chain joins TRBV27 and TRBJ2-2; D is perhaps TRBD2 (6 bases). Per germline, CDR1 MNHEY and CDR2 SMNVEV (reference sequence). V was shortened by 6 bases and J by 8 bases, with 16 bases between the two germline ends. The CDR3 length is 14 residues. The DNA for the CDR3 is TGTGCCAGCAGCTCTGGGACCGCGGGGGGGGAGCTGTTTTTT. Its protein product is CASSSGTAGGELFF.

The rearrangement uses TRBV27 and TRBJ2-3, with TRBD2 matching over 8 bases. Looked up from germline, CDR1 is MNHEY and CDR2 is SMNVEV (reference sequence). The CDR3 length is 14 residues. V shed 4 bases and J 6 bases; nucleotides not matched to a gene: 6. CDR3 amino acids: CASSSLRGRDTQYF. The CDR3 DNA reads TGTGCCAGCAGTTCTCTCCGCGGGAGGGATACGCAGTATTTT.

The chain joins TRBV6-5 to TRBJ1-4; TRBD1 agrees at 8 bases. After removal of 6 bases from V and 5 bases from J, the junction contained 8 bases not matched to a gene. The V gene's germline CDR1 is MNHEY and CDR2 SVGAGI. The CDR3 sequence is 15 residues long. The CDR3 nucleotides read TGTGCCAGCAGGCAGGACAGGGTTGAGAATGAAAAACTGTTTTTT. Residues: CASRQDRVENEKLFF.

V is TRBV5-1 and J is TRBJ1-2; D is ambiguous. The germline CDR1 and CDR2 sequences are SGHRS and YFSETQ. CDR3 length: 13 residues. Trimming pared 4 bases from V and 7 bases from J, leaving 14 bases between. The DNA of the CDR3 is TGCGCCAGCAGCAACGCAAGGGCGAGTGGCTACACCTTC. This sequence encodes CASSNARASGYTF.

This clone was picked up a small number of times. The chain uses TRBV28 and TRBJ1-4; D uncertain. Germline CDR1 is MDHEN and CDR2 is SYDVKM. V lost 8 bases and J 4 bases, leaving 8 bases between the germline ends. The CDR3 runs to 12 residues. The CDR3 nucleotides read TGTGCCAGCGGCCGGGGTAATGAAAAACTGTTTTTT. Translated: CASGRGNEKLFF.

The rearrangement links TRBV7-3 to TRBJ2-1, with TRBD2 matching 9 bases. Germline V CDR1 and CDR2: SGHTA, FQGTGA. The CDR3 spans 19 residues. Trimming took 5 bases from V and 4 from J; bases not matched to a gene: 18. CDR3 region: CASSQLEREVYHPYNEQFF. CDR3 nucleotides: TGTGCCAGCAGCCAACTCGAGCGGGAGGTCTACCACCCTTACAATGAGCAGTTCTTC.

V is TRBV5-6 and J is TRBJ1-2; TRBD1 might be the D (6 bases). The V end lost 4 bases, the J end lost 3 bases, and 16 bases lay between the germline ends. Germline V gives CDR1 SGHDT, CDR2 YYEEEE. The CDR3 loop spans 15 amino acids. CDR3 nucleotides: TGTGCCAGCAGCGGGGGAACAGGGCCCTACTATGGCTACACCTTC. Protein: CASSGGTGPYYGYTF.

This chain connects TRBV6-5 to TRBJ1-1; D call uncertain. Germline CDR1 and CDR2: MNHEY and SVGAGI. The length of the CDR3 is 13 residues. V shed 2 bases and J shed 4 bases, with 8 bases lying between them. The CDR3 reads CASSYGEATEAFF. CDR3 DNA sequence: TGTGCCAGCAGTTACGGGGAGGCCACTGAAGCTTTCTTT.

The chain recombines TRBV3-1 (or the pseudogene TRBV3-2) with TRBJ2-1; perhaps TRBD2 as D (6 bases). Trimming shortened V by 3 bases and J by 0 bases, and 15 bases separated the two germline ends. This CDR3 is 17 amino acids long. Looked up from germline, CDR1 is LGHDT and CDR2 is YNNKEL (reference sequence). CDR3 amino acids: CASSHPSRGSSYNEQFF. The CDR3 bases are TGTGCCAGCAGCCACCCATCTCGGGGGAGCTCCTACAATGAGCAGTTCTTC.

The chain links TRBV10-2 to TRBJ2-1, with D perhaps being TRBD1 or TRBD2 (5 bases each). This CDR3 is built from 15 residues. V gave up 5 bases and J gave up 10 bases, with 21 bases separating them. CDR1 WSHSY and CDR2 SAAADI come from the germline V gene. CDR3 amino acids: CASSSPGRKGEEQFF. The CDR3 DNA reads TGCGCCAGCAGTTCTCCGGGACGTAAAGGAGAGGAGCAGTTCTTC.

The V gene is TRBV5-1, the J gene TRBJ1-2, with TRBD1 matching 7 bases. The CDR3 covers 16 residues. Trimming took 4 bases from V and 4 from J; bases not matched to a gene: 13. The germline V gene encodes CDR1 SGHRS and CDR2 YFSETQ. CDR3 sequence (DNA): TGCGCCAGCAGCCCGGGAGAGGGGGCCCCCTCCTATGGCTACACCTTC. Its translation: CASSPGEGAPSYGYTF.

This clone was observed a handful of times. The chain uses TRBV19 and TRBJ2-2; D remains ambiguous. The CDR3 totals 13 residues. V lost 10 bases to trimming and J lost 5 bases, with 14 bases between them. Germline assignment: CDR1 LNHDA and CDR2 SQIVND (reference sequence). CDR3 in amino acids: CATPDLETGELFF. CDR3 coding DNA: TGTGCCACTCCAGATCTAGAAACCGGGGAGCTGTTTTTT. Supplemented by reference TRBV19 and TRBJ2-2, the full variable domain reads DGGITQSPKYLFRKEGQNVTLSCEQNLNHDAMYWYRQDPGQGLRLIYYSQIVNDFQKGDIAEGYSVSREKKESFPLTVTSAQKNPTAFYLCATPDLETGELFFGEGSRLTVL.

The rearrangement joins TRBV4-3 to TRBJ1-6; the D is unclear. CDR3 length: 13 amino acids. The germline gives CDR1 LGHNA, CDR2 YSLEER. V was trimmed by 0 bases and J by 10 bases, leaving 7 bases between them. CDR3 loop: CASSQEGKSPLHF. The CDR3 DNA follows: TGCGCCAGCAGCCAAGAGGGCAAGTCACCCCTCCACTTT.

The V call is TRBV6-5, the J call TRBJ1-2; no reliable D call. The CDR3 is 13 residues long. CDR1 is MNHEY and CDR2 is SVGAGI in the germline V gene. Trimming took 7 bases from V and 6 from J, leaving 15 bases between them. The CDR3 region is CASTSWGSDGYTF. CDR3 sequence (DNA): TGTGCCAGCACCTCCTGGGGATCGGATGGCTACACCTTC.

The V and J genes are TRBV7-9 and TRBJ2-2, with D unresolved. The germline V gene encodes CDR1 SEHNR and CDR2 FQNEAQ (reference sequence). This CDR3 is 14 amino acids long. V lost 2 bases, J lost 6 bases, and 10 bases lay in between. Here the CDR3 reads CASSLSAQPGELFF. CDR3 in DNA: TGTGCCAGCAGCTTATCTGCGCAACCCGGGGAGCTGTTTTTT.

The DNA of the CDR3 is TGTGCCTCTCGGACTAGCGGCTACGAGCAGTACTTC. Its translation: CASRTSGYEQYF. This chain connects TRBV28 to TRBJ2-7; 10 bases line up with TRBD2. The length of the CDR3 is 12 residues. From germline, CDR1 is MDHEN and CDR2 SYDVKM. V lost 11 bases and J lost 3; bases outside the gene matches: 4.

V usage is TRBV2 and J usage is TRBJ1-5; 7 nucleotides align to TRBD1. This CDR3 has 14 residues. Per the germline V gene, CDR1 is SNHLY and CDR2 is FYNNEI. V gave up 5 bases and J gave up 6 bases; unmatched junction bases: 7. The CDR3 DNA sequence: TGTGCCAGCAGTAGGACAGGACCCATTCAGCCCCAGCATTTT. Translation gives CASSRTGPIQPQHF.

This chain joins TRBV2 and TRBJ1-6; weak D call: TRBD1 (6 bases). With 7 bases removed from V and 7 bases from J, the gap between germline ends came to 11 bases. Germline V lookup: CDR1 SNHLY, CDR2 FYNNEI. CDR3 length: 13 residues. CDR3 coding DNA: TGTGCCAGCAAGCCAACAGGGAATTCACCCCTCCACTTT. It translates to CASKPTGNSPLHF.

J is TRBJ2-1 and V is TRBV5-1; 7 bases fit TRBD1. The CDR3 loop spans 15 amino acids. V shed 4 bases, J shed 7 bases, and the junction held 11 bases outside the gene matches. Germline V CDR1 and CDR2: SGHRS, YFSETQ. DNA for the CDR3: TGCGCCAGCAGCCCCAGCTCATACAGGGGAAATGAGCAGTTCTTC. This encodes CASSPSSYRGNEQFF.

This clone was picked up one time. CDR3 coding DNA: TGTGCCAGCAGCCCCCACAGGGGCACTGAAGCTTTCTTT. Protein sequence: CASSPHRGTEAFF. V gene TRBV12-3 or TRBV12-4 combines with J gene TRBJ1-1, with TRBD1 identical over 7 bases. The CDR3 length is 13 residues. The V gene end was trimmed by 6 bases and the J gene end by 4 bases; junction bases not matched to a gene: 5.

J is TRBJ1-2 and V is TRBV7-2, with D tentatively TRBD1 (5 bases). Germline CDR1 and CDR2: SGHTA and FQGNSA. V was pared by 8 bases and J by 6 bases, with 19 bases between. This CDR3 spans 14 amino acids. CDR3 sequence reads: CASATSQGLNGYTF. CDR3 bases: TGTGCCAGCGCTACCTCTCAGGGACTGAATGGCTACACCTTC.

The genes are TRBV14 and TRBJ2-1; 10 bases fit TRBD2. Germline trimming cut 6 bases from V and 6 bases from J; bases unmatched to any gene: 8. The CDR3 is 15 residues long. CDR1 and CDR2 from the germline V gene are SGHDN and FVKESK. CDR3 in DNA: TGTGCCAGCAGAACCGGGACTAGCGTCTCCAATGAGCAGTTCTTC. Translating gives CASRTGTSVSNEQFF.

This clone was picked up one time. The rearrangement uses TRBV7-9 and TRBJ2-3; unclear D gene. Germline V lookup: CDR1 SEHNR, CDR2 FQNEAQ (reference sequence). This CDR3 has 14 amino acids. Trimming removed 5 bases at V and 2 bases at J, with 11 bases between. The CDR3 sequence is CASSQSHTTDTQYF. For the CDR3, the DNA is TGTGCCAGCAGCCAATCGCACACCACAGATACGCAGTATTTT.

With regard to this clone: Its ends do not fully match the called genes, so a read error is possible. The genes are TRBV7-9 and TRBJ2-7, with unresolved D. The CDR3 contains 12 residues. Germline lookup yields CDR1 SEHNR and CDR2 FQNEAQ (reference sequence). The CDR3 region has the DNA TGTGCCAGCAGAGTACCTGCCTGGGCAGAGCCGTTC. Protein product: CASRVPAWAEPF.

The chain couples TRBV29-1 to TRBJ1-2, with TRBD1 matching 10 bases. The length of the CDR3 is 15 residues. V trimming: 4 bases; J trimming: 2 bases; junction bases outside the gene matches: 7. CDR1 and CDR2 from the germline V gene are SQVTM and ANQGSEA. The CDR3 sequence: CSVVIPGQGNYGYTF. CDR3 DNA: TGCAGCGTTGTTATCCCGGGACAGGGGAACTATGGCTACACCTTC.

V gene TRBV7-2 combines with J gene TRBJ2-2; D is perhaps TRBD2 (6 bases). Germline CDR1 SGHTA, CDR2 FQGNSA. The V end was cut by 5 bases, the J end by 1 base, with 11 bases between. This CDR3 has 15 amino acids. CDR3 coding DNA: TGTGCCAGCAGCCCACACGGGGGGAACACCGGGGAGCTGTTTTTT. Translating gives CASSPHGGNTGELFF.

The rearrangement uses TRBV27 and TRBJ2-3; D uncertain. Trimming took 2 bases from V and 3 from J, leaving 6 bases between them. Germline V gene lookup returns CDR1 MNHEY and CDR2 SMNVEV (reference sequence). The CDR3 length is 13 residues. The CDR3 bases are TGTGCCAGCAGTTTACGTCAGACAGATACGCAGTATTTT. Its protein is CASSLRQTDTQYF.

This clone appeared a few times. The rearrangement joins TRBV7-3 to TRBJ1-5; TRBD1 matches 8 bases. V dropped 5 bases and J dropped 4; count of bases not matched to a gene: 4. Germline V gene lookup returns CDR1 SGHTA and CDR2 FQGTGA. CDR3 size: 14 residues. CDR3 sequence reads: CASSQTGENQPQHF. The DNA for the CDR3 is TGTGCCAGCAGCCAGACAGGGGAAAATCAGCCCCAGCATTTT.

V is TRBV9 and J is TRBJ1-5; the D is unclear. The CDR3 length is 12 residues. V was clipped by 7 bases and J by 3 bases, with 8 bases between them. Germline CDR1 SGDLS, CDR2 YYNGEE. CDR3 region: CASGQPNQPQHF. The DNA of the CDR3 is TGTGCCAGCGGGCAGCCCAATCAGCCCCAGCATTTT.

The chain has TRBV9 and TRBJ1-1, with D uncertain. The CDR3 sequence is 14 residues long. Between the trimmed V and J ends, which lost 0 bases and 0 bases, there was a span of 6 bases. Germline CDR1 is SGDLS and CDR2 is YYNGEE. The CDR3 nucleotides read TGTGCCAGCAGCGTAGATGTGGTGAACACTGAAGCTTTCTTT. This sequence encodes CASSVDVVNTEAFF.

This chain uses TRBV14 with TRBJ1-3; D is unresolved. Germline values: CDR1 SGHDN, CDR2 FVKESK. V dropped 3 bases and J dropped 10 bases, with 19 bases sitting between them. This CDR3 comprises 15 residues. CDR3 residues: CASSHPIYRRETIYF. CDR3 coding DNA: TGTGCCAGCAGCCACCCCATATATCGCCGGGAGACCATATATTTT.

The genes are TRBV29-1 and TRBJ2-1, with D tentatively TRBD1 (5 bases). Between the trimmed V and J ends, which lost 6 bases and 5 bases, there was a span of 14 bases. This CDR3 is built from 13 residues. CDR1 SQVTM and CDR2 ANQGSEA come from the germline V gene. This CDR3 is CSVRGDRDNEQFF. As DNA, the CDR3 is TGCAGCGTCCGAGGAGACAGAGACAATGAGCAGTTCTTC.